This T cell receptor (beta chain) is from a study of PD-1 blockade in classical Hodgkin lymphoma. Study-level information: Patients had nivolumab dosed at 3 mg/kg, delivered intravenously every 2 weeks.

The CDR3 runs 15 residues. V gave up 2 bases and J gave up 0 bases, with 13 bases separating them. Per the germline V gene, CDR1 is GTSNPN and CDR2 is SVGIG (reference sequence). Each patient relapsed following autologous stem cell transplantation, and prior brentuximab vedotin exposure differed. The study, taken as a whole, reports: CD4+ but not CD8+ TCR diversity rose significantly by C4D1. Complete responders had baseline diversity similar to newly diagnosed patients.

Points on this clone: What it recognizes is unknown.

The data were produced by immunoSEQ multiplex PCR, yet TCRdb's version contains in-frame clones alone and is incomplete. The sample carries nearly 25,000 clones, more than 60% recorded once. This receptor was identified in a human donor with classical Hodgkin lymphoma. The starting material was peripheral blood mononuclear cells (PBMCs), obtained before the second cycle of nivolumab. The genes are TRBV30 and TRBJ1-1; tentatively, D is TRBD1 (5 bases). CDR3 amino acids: CAWSRPGTVNTEAFF. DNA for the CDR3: TGTGCCTGGAGTAGACCCGGGACGGTGAACACTGAAGCTTTCTTT.